This entry lists 5 T cell receptor beta chains sequenced from one sample in a study of blood T cell repertoires in COVID-19. The protocol was immunoSEQ multiplex PCR, while the TCRdb copy is restricted to in-frame clones and leaves out a portion. The sample lists under 200,000 clones; over 80% were seen once. What was sequenced was peripheral blood. All receptors come from a woman aged 55-75 years with acute or convalescent COVID-19.

This sequence joins TRBV10-3 and TRBJ2-1, with D possibly being TRBD2 (5 bases). There are 12 residues in the CDR3. Germline lookup yields CDR1 ENHRY and CDR2 SYGVKD. Deletions cut 5 bases from V and 8 bases from J, with 10 bases between. The CDR3 DNA reads TGTGCCATCAGTCGGGGTATAGATGAGCAGTTCTTC. Translating it yields CAISRGIDEQFF.

The table lists this clone with a count of one. The CDR3 DNA sequence: TGTGCCAGCAGCCAGGCCCAGCGGGGGGGCAAAAATGAGCAGTTCTTC. Its translation is CASSQAQRGGKNEQFF. This chain links TRBV4-2 with TRBJ2-1; 10 nucleotides align to TRBD2. This CDR3 is 16 amino acids long. Germline CDR1 LGHNA, CDR2 YNFKEQ. The J segment lost 7 bases and the V segment lost 3 bases, leaving 9 bases of the junction unmatched.

This sequence joins TRBV28 and TRBJ1-4; no clear D gene. V lost 8 bases, J lost 3 bases, and 16 bases lay in between. This CDR3 spans 15 amino acids. Germline V gene lookup returns CDR1 MDHEN and CDR2 SYDVKM. CDR3 coding DNA: TGTGCCAGCGAGAACTCCCCGGCGGCTAATGAAAAACTGTTTTTT. Translated: CASENSPAANEKLFF.

The DNA for the CDR3 is TGCGCCAGCAGCCAGACAGGTTACACTGAAGCTTTCTTT. It encodes CASSQTGYTEAFF. The chain carries TRBV4-3 and TRBJ1-1, with a tentative D call TRBD1 (6 bases). CDR3 length equals 13 residues. Germline V gene sequence: CDR1 LGHNA, CDR2 YSLEER. Trimming took 3 bases from V and 3 from J, leaving 8 bases between them.

The chain uses TRBV9 and TRBJ2-1, with unresolved D. The germline gives CDR1 SGDLS, CDR2 YYNGEE. Trimming removed 0 bases at V and 1 base at J, with 11 bases between. This CDR3 contains 16 residues. CDR3 sequence: CASSVVGRMSYNEQFF. The CDR3 nucleotides are TGTGCCAGCAGCGTAGTGGGCCGGATGTCCTACAATGAGCAGTTCTTC.